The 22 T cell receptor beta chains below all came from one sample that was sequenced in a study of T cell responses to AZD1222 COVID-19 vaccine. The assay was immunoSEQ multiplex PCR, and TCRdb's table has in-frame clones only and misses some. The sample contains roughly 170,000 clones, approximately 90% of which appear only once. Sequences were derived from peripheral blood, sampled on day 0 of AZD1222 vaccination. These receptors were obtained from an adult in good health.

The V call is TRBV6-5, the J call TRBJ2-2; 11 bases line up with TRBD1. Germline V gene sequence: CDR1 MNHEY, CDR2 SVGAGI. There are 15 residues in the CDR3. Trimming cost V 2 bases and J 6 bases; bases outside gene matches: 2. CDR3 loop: CASSYAGQGAGELFF. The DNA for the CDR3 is TGTGCCAGCAGTTACGCGGGACAGGGGGCCGGGGAGCTGTTTTTT.

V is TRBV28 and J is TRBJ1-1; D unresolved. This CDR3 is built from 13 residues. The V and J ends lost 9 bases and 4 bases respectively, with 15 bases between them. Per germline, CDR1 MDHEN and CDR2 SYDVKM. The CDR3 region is CASSALGPTEAFF. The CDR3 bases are TGTGCCAGTTCCGCCTTAGGACCCACTGAAGCTTTCTTT.

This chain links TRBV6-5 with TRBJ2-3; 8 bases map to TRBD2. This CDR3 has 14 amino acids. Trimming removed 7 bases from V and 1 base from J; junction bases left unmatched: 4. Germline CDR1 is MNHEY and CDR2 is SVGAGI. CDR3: CASTPGGGTDTQYF. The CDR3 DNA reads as TGTGCCAGCACCCCGGGGGGGGGCACAGATACGCAGTATTTT.

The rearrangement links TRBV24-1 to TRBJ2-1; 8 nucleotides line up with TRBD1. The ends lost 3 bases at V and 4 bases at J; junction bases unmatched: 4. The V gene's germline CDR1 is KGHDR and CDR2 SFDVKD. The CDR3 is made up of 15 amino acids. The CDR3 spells CATSDTGGGYNEQFF. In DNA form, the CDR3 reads TGTGCCACCAGTGATACAGGGGGAGGATACAATGAGCAGTTCTTC.

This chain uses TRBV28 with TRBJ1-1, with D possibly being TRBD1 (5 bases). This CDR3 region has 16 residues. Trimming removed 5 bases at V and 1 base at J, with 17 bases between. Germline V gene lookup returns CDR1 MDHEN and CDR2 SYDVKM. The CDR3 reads CASSQEPGGRNTEAFF. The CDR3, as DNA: TGTGCCAGCAGTCAGGAGCCCGGGGGACGGAACACTGAAGCTTTCTTT.

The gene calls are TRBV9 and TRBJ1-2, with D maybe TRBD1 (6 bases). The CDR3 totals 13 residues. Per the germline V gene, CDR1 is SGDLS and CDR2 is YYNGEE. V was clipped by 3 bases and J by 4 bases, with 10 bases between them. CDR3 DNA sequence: TGTGCCAGCAGCGAGGGGGGGATCTATGGCTACACCTTC. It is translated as CASSEGGIYGYTF.

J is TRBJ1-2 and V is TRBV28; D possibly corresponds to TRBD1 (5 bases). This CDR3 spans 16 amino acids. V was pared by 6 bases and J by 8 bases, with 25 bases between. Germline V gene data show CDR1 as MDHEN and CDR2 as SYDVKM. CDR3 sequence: CASSVESGRSRGGYTF. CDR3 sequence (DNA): TGTGCCAGCAGCGTCGAGTCTGGCCGCTCGCGGGGCGGCTACACCTTC.

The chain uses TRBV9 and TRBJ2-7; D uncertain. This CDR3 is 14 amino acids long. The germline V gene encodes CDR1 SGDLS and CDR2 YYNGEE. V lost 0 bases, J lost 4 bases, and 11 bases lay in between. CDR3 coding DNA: TGTGCCAGCAGCGTAGCTAGTTTCGCGTACGAGCAGTACTTC. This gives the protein CASSVASFAYEQYF.

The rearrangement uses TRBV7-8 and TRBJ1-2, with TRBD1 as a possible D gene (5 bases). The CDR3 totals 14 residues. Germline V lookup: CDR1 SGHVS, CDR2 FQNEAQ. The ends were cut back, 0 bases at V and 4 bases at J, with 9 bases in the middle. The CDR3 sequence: CASSLADSGYGYTF. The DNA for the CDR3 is TGTGCCAGCAGCTTAGCAGACAGTGGCTATGGCTACACCTTC. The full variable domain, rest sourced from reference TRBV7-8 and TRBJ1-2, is GAGVSQSPRYKVAKRGQDVALRCDPISGHVSLFWYQQALGQGPEFLTYFQNEAQLDKSGLPSDRFFAERPEGSVSTLKIQRTQQEDSAVYLCASSLADSGYGYTFGSGTRLTVV.

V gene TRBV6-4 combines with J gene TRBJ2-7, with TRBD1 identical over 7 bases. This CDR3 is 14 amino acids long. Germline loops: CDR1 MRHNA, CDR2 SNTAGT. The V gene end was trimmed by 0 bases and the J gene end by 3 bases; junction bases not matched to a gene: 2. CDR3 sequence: CASSDSPGGYEQYF. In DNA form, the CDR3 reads TGTGCCAGCAGTGACTCGCCAGGGGGCTACGAGCAGTACTTC.

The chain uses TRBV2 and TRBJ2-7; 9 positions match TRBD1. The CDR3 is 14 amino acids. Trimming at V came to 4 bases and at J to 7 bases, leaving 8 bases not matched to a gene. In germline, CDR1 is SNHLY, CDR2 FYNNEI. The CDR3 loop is CASSGRTGELEQYF. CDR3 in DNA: TGTGCCAGCAGTGGGCGGACAGGGGAATTGGAGCAGTACTTC.

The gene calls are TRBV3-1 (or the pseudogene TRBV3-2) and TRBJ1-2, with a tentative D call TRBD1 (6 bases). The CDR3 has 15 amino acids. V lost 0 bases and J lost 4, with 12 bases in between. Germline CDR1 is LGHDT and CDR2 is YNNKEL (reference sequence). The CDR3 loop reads CASSQDLGGGYGYTF. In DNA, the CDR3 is TGTGCCAGCAGCCAAGACTTGGGGGGCGGCTATGGCTACACCTTC.

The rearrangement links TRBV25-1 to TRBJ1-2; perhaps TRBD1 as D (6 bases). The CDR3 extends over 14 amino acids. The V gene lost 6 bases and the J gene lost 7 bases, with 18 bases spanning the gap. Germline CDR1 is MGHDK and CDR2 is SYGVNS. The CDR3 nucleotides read TGTGCCAGCAGACCTGGGCAGGGGAGAGGTGGCTACACCTTC. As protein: CASRPGQGRGGYTF.

The CDR3 sequence: CAAHGSRGAVYYGYTF. In DNA form, the CDR3 reads TGTGCCGCGCACGGGTCCCGGGGGGCAGTTTACTATGGCTACACCTTC. The rearrangement joins TRBV10-3 to TRBJ1-2; tentative D call: TRBD1 (6 bases). V dropped 11 bases and J dropped 3 bases, with 25 bases sitting between them. The CDR3 sequence is 16 residues long. Germline V gene lookup returns CDR1 ENHRY and CDR2 SYGVKD.

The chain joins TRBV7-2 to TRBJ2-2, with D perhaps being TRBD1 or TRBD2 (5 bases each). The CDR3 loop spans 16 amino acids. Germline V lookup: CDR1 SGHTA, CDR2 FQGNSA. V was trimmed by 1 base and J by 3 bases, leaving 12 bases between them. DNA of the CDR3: TGTGCCAGCAGCTTAGAGCAGGGAGCCGACACCGGGGAGCTGTTTTTT. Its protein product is CASSLEQGADTGELFF.

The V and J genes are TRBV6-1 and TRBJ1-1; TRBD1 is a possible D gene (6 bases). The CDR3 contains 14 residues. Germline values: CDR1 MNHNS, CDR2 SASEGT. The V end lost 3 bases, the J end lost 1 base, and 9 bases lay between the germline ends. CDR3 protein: CASSDPGQNTEAFF. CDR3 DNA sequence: TGTGCCAGCAGTGATCCGGGACAGAACACTGAAGCTTTCTTT.

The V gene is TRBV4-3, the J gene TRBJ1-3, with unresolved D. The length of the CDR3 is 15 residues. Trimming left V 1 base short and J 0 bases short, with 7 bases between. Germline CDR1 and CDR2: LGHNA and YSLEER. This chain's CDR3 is CASSQGVSSGNTIYF. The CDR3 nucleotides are TGCGCCAGCAGCCAAGGGGTTAGCTCTGGAAACACCATATATTTT.

The CDR3 DNA is TGTGCCAGGAAAGGGGACAGACAAACGAATTCACCCCTCCACTTT. This encodes CARKGDRQTNSPLHF. The chain has TRBV2 and TRBJ1-6; 7 positions match TRBD1. CDR3 size: 15 residues. Germline loops: CDR1 SNHLY, CDR2 FYNNEI. Trimming removed 9 bases from V and 7 bases from J; junction bases left unmatched: 12.

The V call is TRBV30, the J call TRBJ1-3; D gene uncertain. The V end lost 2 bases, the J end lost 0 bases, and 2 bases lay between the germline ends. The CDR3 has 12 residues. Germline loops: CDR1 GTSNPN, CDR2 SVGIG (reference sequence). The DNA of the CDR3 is TGTGCCTGGAGTAGCTCTGGAAACACCATATATTTT. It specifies CAWSSSGNTIYF.

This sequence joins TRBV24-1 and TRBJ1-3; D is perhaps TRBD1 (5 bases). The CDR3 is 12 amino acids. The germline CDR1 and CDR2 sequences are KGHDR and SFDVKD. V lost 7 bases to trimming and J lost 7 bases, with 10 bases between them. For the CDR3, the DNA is TGTGCCACCAGGGACACCTTTAACACCATATATTTT. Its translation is CATRDTFNTIYF.

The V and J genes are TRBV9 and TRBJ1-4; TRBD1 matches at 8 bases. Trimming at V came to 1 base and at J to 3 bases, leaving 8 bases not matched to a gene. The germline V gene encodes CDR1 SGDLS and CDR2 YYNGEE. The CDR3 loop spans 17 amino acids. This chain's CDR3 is CASSVMTGASANEKLFF. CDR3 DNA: TGTGCCAGCAGCGTAATGACAGGGGCATCGGCTAATGAAAAACTGTTTTTT.

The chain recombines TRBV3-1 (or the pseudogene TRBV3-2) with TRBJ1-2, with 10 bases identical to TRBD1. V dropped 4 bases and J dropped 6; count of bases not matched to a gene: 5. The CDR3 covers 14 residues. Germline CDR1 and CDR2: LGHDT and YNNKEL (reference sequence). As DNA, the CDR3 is TGTGCCAGCAGCCGGGGACAGGGGCGCCATGGCTACACCTTC. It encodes CASSRGQGRHGYTF.